This is a list of T cell receptor beta chains from one sample in a study of blood T cell repertoires in COVID-19. The assay was immunoSEQ multiplex PCR, and TCRdb's table has in-frame clones only and misses some. The table records under 75,000 clones, about 91% of them present only once. Sample: peripheral blood. The receptors were gathered from a man aged 45-65 years with active COVID-19. Both conserved end residues are part of each CDR3. The D gene is left open where the match is weak. Not all rows give a size; the values are once, few, many and, for expanded clones, a class.

>TRBV27|TRBD1|TRBJ2-7|-
TGTGCCAGCAGTCGGACGGGACAGCTCTACGAGCAGTACTTC
CASSRTGQLYEQYF
>TRBV7-7|-|TRBJ2-7|-
TGTGCCAGCAGCTTAGGGCTCGGGGAAGAGCAGTACTTC
CASSLGLGEEQYF
>TRBV7-9|-|TRBJ1-2|few
TGTGCCAGCAGCTTAGTTGGGGGCAGATATGGCTACACCTTC
CASSLVGGRYGYTF
>TRBV30|TRBD1|TRBJ2-2|-
TGTGCCTGGAGGGGCCTGGGACAGATTAACACCGGGGAGCTGTTTTTT
CAWRGLGQINTGELFF
>TRBV7-9|-|TRBJ2-7|-
TGTGCCAGCAGCTTAATCAACGAGCAGTACTTC
CASSLINEQYF
>TRBV4-1|TRBD1|TRBJ1-4|-
TGCGCCAGCAGCCCTAGGACAGGGAACGAAAAACTGTTTTTT
CASSPRTGNEKLFF
>TRBV19|-|TRBJ1-2|-
TGTGCCAGTAGTATTCGGACAGAGACTAACTATGGCTACACCTTC
CASSIRTETNYGYTF
>TRBV5-6|-|TRBJ2-7|-
TGTGCCAGCAGCCTGACTGGACTATTTTCAGGAGAGCAGTACTTC
CASSLTGLFSGEQYF
>TRBV5-1|TRBD1|TRBJ2-2|once
TGCGCCAGCAGCGTGGGACAGGCGAGGACCGGGGAGCTGTTTTTT
CASSVGQARTGELFF
>TRBV11-1|-|TRBJ2-5|-
TGTGCCAGCAGCTTAGTCGGTAGTGAGACCCAGTACTTC
CASSLVGSETQYF
>TRBV11-2|-|TRBJ2-7|once
TGTGCCAGCAGCTTATATTCCCCCGCGGCCTACGAGCAGTACTTC
CASSLYSPAAYEQYF
>TRBV18|TRBD1|TRBJ1-4|-
TGTGCCAGCTCACGGACAGGGGACAATGAAAAACTGTTTTTT
CASSRTGDNEKLFF
>TRBV6-2/TRBV6-3|-|TRBJ1-1|once
TGTGCCAGCAGTTACTCGGGGGCGAACACTGAAGCTTTCTTT
CASSYSGANTEAFF
>TRBV29-1|-|TRBJ1-1|-
TGCAGCTTCAAGAACACTGAAGCTTTCTTT
CSFKNTEAFF
>TRBV5-1|TRBD1|TRBJ2-7|-
TGCGCCAGCAGCCCGACAGGGGATGGATACGAGCAGTACTTC
CASSPTGDGYEQYF
>TRBV6-6|TRBD2|TRBJ2-2|-
TGTGCCAGCAGTCCGGGACTAGCGGGGGGAAACACCGGGGAGCTGTTTTTT
CASSPGLAGGNTGELFF
>TRBV30|-|TRBJ1-3|-
TGTGCCTGGAGTAGCAGGGTGGCCGGAAACACCATATATTTT
CAWSSRVAGNTIYF
>TRBV7-2|TRBD1|TRBJ1-2|-
TGTGCCAGCAGCCCGGGGACAGGGGGCGGAGGTACCTTC
CASSPGTGGGGTF
>TRBV7-9|TRBD2|TRBJ2-7|-
TGTGCCAGCAGCCCCACTCTAGCGGGGGGGCGCTACGAGCAGTACTTC
CASSPTLAGGRYEQYF
>TRBV6-5|-|TRBJ1-5|-
TGTGCCAGCAGTTACCGTGCAGGTAGTAAGCCCCAGCATTTT
CASSYRAGSKPQHF
>TRBV18|-|TRBJ2-2|-
TGTGCCAGCTCACCACCTACTCGGGTCTTCACCGGGGAGCTGTTTTTT
CASSPPTRVFTGELFF
>TRBV11-2|-|TRBJ1-5|-
TGTGCCAGCAGCTTAGCTGGGGGCCGGCAGCCCCAGCATTTT
CASSLAGGRQPQHF
>TRBV6-2/TRBV6-3|TRBD1|TRBJ2-7|-
TGTGCCAGCAGTTACACGGACGGGGCCAGGGGGCCCTACGAGCAGTACTTC
CASSYTDGARGPYEQYF
>TRBV5-6|-|TRBJ2-7|-
TGTGCCAGCAGCAAATACAGCCTATACGAGCAGTACTTC
CASSKYSLYEQYF